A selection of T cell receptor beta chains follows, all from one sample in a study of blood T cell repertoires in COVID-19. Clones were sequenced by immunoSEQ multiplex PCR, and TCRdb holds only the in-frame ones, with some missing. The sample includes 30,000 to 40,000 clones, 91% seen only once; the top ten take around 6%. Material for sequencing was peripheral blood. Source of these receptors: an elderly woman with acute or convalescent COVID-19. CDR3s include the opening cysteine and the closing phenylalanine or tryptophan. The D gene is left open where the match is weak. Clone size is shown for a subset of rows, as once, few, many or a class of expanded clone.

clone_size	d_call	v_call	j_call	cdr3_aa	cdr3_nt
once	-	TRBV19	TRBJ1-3	CASRGGGAGNTIYF	TGTGCCAGTAGAGGAGGAGGGGCTGGAAACACCATATATTTT
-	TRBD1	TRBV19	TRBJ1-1	CASIPGQGTREAFF	TGTGCCAGCATTCCGGGACAGGGGACCCGTGAAGCTTTCTTT
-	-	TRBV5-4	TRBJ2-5	CASSLAGIAETQYF	TGTGCCAGCAGCTTGGCCGGAATAGCGGAGACCCAGTACTTC
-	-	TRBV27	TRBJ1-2	CASSLSTGMNGYTF	TGTGCCAGCAGTTTATCTACAGGGATGAATGGCTACACCTTC
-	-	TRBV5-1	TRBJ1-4	CASSLAPPPSDEKLFF	TGCGCCAGCAGCTTGGCACCCCCACCTAGCGATGAAAAACTGTTTTTT
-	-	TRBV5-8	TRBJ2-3	CASSLEGGTDTQYF	TGTGCCAGCAGCTTGGAGGGGGGCACAGATACGCAGTATTTT
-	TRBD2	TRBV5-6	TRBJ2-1	CASSLAGSGGANEQFF	TGTGCCAGCAGCTTGGCAGGTAGCGGGGGGGCCAATGAGCAGTTCTTC
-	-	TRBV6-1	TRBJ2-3	CASSEGWGLADTQYF	TGTGCCAGCAGTGAAGGATGGGGGCTGGCAGATACGCAGTATTTT
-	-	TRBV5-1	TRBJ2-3	CASSLEQLTDTQYF	TGCGCCAGCAGCTTGGAACAGCTCACAGATACGCAGTATTTT
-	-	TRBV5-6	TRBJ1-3	CASSLPADSSGNTIYF	TGTGCCAGCAGCTTGCCGGCCGACAGCTCTGGAAACACCATATATTTT
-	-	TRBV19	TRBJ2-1	CASSRRGMEGNEQFF	TGTGCCAGTAGTAGACGGGGGATGGAGGGCAATGAGCAGTTCTTC
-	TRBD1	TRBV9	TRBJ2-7	CASSAQTGGGYEQYF	TGTGCCAGCAGCGCCCAGACAGGGGGCGGGTACGAGCAGTACTTC
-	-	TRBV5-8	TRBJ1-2	CASSFESGWYGYTF	TGTGCCAGCAGCTTCGAGTCGGGGTGGTATGGCTACACCTTC